Listed below are T cell receptor beta chains from one sample, sequenced in a study of blood T cell repertoires in COVID-19. Clones were sequenced by immunoSEQ multiplex PCR, and TCRdb holds only the in-frame ones, with some missing. Among about 210,000 clones listed, 70% to 90% were seen once. Sequences were obtained from PBMCs or T cells enriched from blood (not recorded which). Receptors were obtained from a man younger than 40 who had recovered from COVID-19. The CDR3 runs from the conserved cysteine through the conserved F or W.

v_call cdr3_aa
TRBV28 CASSRPGQGANYGYTF
TRBV7-2 CASSLTGLGAFSGANVLTF
TRBV18 CASSPGGEQYF
TRBV5-5 CASSSGTYPGANYGYTF
TRBV6-2/TRBV6-3 CASRPRQGAYEQYF
TRBV3-1/TRBV3-2 CASSQDGQGVVSNQPQHF
TRBV6-1 CASSEASGGAGELFF
TRBV6-5 CASTPDSETQYF
TRBV30 CAWALPTGLAGNTIYF
TRBV7-2 CASSLGPGGTFF
TRBV19 CASSIKAGTGELFF
TRBV27 CASSSFSGSAKNIQYF
TRBV20-1 CSASGGRFDGYTF
TRBV13 CASSLVREETQYF
TRBV18 CASSPEGRTGAQHF
TRBV7-9 CASSWQGRDTIYF
TRBV3-1/TRBV3-2 CASSQFDNTQYF
TRBV29-1 CSVEDGLEENIQYF
TRBV5-5 CASSRFGTGDSGNTIYF
TRBV29-1 CSAGETGGYEAFF
TRBV6-2/TRBV6-3 CASSYLGSSYNEQFF
TRBV6-5 CASRGTGSAKNIQYF
TRBV2 CASSELAGPQYF
TRBV27 CASRMGQITNTGELFF
TRBV4-3 CASSQEETDDYEQYF
TRBV7-6 CASSARQGLNTEAFF
TRBV2 CASSGQLTGELFF
TRBV3-1/TRBV3-2 CASSQEMASFETQYF
TRBV7-8 CASSAGLAGGPRNTGELFF
TRBV28 CASSPVEGYNEQFF
TRBV19 CASSTTQETQYF
TRBV29-1 CSVHLRTGTNTEAFF
TRBV18 CASSPGASENTEAFF
TRBV3-1/TRBV3-2 CASSQDRTGPYEQYF
TRBV4-2 CASSQDGGGGDPFQETQYF
TRBV6-5 CASSSRTGDYGYTF
TRBV18 CASSPRGGFGYF
TRBV19 CASSIQGWNTEAFF
TRBV10-3 CAISESGRDRGSYEQYF
TRBV4-1 CASSFRAGTGGGGTEAFF
TRBV19 CASSIQGGLEAEQFF
TRBV10-3 CAISGQERYEQYF
TRBV2 CASSEQQGVVGYTF
TRBV11-2 CASSLVSLAAYEQYF
TRBV7-2 CASSSGGGNTIYF